The rows below give T cell receptor beta chains drawn from one sample of a study of identical twins. TCRdb reprocessed the 5' RACE reads with MiXCR, giving one entry per CDR3 protein. The table has about 920,000 distinct CDR3 sequences, over 9% seen once. A further study also used this sample, focusing on yellow fever vaccine responses in identical twins.

Sequenced input: PBMCs. These receptors came from a woman between 18 and 29 years old in good health. The conserved cysteine and the conserved F or W are not part of the CDR3 here.

CDR3 protein: ASSLKTSLGNEQF
V gene: TRBV5-5

CDR3 protein: SARGPRQGYNQPQH
V gene: TRBV20-1

CDR3 protein: ASSQGLAGTY
V gene: TRBV14

CDR3 protein: ASSQDGGRGYEQY
V gene: TRBV4-2

CDR3 protein: SVRYRDRDHEQY
V gene: TRBV29-1

CDR3 protein: ASSLRPTSGGYNEQF
V gene: TRBV11-2

CDR3 protein: ASSQAGTYPGVARDNEQF
V gene: TRBV4-2

CDR3 protein: SARDRRVNTGELF
V gene: TRBV20-1

CDR3 protein: ASSLGGVQAGELF
V gene: TRBV11-2

CDR3 protein: ASSQQEQETQY
V gene: TRBV4-1

CDR3 protein: ATAGYTGELF
V gene: TRBV10-3

CDR3 protein: ASSTDTFSYEQY
V gene: TRBV28

CDR3 protein: SVMGSGANVLT
V gene: TRBV20-1

CDR3 protein: ASSLGGAKRLHNEQF
V gene: TRBV5-4